The rows below give T cell receptor beta chains drawn from one sample of a study of blood T cell repertoires in COVID-19. Assay used: immunoSEQ multiplex PCR; TCRdb lists only in-frame clones, some missing. The table includes more than 400,000 clones, 80% to 90% detected once. The sequencing sample was made of peripheral blood. These receptors all stem from a human donor in a cohort sampled during active COVID-19. Each CDR3 is given with its conserved first and last residue. Each record gives: J gene, D gene, clone size, V gene, CDR3 protein, CDR3 DNA. A D gene is named only where the DNA matches it firmly. Clone size is given for some rows only: seen once, a few or many times, or a class if the clone is expanded.

j_call: TRBJ2-2; d_call: TRBD1; clone_size: -; v_call: TRBV24-1; cdr3_aa: CATSDRTRDSVTGELFF; cdr3_nt: TGTGCCACCAGTGACAGGACCCGGGACAGCGTCACCGGGGAGCTGTTTTTT
j_call: TRBJ1-3; d_call: -; clone_size: -; v_call: TRBV28; cdr3_aa: CASWRAKESSGNTIYF; cdr3_nt: TGTGCCAGTTGGCGGGCCAAAGAATCCTCTGGAAACACCATATATTTT
j_call: TRBJ2-1; d_call: TRBD2; clone_size: -; v_call: TRBV5-4; cdr3_aa: CASSSPGLAGGGGSYNEQFF; cdr3_nt: TGTGCCAGCAGCTCCCCGGGACTAGCGGGAGGAGGCGGTTCCTACAATGAGCAGTTCTTC
j_call: TRBJ1-1; d_call: -; clone_size: -; v_call: TRBV5-1; cdr3_aa: CASSKAASFANTEAFF; cdr3_nt: TGCGCCAGCAGTAAGGCAGCGTCCTTTGCGAACACTGAAGCTTTCTTT
j_call: TRBJ2-4; d_call: -; clone_size: -; v_call: TRBV3-1/TRBV3-2; cdr3_aa: CASSQDLVQNIQYF; cdr3_nt: TGTGCCAGCAGCCAAGATTTAGTCCAAAACATTCAGTACTTC
j_call: TRBJ1-3; d_call: TRBD1; clone_size: -; v_call: TRBV7-2; cdr3_aa: CASSFRTTGGPGNTIYF; cdr3_nt: TGTGCCAGCAGCTTTCGGACGACAGGGGGCCCTGGAAACACCATATATTTT
j_call: TRBJ2-7; d_call: -; clone_size: -; v_call: TRBV14; cdr3_aa: CASSQTGSYEQYF; cdr3_nt: TGTGCCAGCAGCCAGACTGGGAGCTACGAGCAGTACTTC
j_call: TRBJ2-1; d_call: TRBD2; clone_size: -; v_call: TRBV5-1; cdr3_aa: CASSFIPPGLAGALAPSYNEQFF; cdr3_nt: TGCGCCAGCAGCTTCATTCCTCCGGGACTAGCGGGAGCTCTGGCGCCTTCCTACAATGAGCAGTTCTTC
j_call: TRBJ1-2; d_call: -; clone_size: -; v_call: TRBV29-1; cdr3_aa: CSVEAGIGDGYTF; cdr3_nt: TGCAGCGTTGAAGCAGGGATTGGGGATGGCTACACCTTC
j_call: TRBJ2-7; d_call: -; clone_size: -; v_call: TRBV5-4; cdr3_aa: CASSPPERASEQYF; cdr3_nt: TGTGCCAGCAGCCCCCCGGAGAGGGCCTCCGAGCAGTACTTC
j_call: TRBJ1-1; d_call: TRBD1; clone_size: -; v_call: TRBV5-1; cdr3_aa: CASSSYRGYSMNTEAFF; cdr3_nt: TGCGCCAGCAGCTCCTACAGGGGGTACTCCATGAACACTGAAGCTTTCTTT
j_call: TRBJ2-1; d_call: -; clone_size: few; v_call: TRBV29-1; cdr3_aa: CSVDSLATGRYNEQFF; cdr3_nt: TGCAGCGTTGACAGTCTAGCGACTGGCAGGTACAATGAGCAGTTCTTC
j_call: TRBJ2-2; d_call: -; clone_size: -; v_call: TRBV5-1; cdr3_aa: CASSYRGTSSSDTGELFF; cdr3_nt: TGCGCCAGCAGCTACCGAGGGACTTCCTCTTCGGACACCGGGGAGCTGTTTTTT
j_call: TRBJ2-1; d_call: -; clone_size: -; v_call: TRBV11-2; cdr3_aa: CASSLWLARMQFF; cdr3_nt: TGTGCCAGCAGCTTATGGCTAGCTCGGATGCAGTTCTTC
j_call: TRBJ1-2; d_call: TRBD1; clone_size: -; v_call: TRBV28; cdr3_aa: CATPGTGEGYTF; cdr3_nt: TGTGCCACTCCCGGGACAGGGGAAGGCTACACCTTC
j_call: TRBJ1-5; d_call: TRBD1; clone_size: -; v_call: TRBV28; cdr3_aa: CASRGQGGISNQPQHF; cdr3_nt: TGTGCCAGCAGGGGACAGGGGGGAATCAGCAATCAGCCCCAGCATTTT
j_call: TRBJ1-1; d_call: -; clone_size: -; v_call: TRBV30; cdr3_aa: CAWSGRAEAFF; cdr3_nt: TGTGCCTGGAGTGGCCGAGCTGAAGCTTTCTTT
j_call: TRBJ2-5; d_call: TRBD2; clone_size: once; v_call: TRBV10-3; cdr3_aa: CAVRPGLAGEEEETQYF; cdr3_nt: TGTGCCGTACGACCGGGACTAGCGGGAGAAGAGGAAGAGACCCAGTACTTC
j_call: TRBJ2-3; d_call: TRBD2; clone_size: -; v_call: TRBV6-1; cdr3_aa: CASSARTSGRSTDTQYF; cdr3_nt: TGTGCCAGCAGTGCCCGGACTAGCGGGAGGTCTACAGATACGCAGTATTTT
j_call: TRBJ1-1; d_call: -; clone_size: -; v_call: TRBV5-1; cdr3_aa: CASSKSQGWDTEAFF; cdr3_nt: TGCGCCAGCAGCAAAAGCCAGGGGTGGGACACTGAAGCTTTCTTT
j_call: TRBJ2-1; d_call: TRBD2; clone_size: -; v_call: TRBV28; cdr3_aa: CASWTSGGSYNEQFF; cdr3_nt: TGTGCCAGCTGGACTAGCGGAGGCTCCTACAATGAGCAGTTCTTC
j_call: TRBJ2-7; d_call: -; clone_size: -; v_call: TRBV5-6; cdr3_aa: CASSWRGYSSYEQYF; cdr3_nt: TGTGCCAGCAGCTGGAGAGGGTATAGCTCCTACGAGCAGTACTTC
j_call: TRBJ2-3; d_call: TRBD2; clone_size: -; v_call: TRBV4-1; cdr3_aa: CASSQDPAGEGYSTDTQYF; cdr3_nt: TGCGCCAGCAGCCAAGATCCCGCGGGAGAGGGGTATAGCACAGATACGCAGTATTTT
j_call: TRBJ1-5; d_call: -; clone_size: -; v_call: TRBV19; cdr3_aa: CASSGQHNQPQHF; cdr3_nt: TGTGCCAGTAGTGGACAGCACAATCAGCCCCAGCATTTT
j_call: TRBJ2-7; d_call: -; clone_size: -; v_call: TRBV19; cdr3_aa: CASSIDRVSHPYEQYF; cdr3_nt: TGTGCCAGTAGTATAGATCGGGTCAGCCATCCTTACGAGCAGTACTTC
j_call: TRBJ2-4; d_call: TRBD2; clone_size: -; v_call: TRBV9; cdr3_aa: CASSVGLAGEGDIQYF; cdr3_nt: TGTGCCAGCAGCGTGGGACTAGCGGGGGAGGGAGACATTCAGTACTTC
j_call: TRBJ2-7; d_call: TRBD1; clone_size: many; v_call: TRBV12-3/TRBV12-4; cdr3_aa: CASSRDSFYEQYF; cdr3_nt: TGTGCCAGCAGCCGGGACAGCTTCTACGAGCAGTACTTC
j_call: TRBJ1-2; d_call: -; clone_size: once; v_call: TRBV10-3; cdr3_aa: CAISSGTTYPANYGYTF; cdr3_nt: TGTGCCATCAGTAGTGGGACAACGTACCCCGCTAACTATGGCTACACCTTC
j_call: TRBJ2-1; d_call: TRBD2; clone_size: once; v_call: TRBV6-5; cdr3_aa: CASSYSSGRPGNEQFF; cdr3_nt: TGTGCCAGCAGTTACTCGAGCGGGAGGCCAGGCAATGAGCAGTTCTTC
j_call: TRBJ2-7; d_call: TRBD1; clone_size: -; v_call: TRBV28; cdr3_aa: CASSLPQTGYEQYF; cdr3_nt: TGTGCCAGCAGTTTACCTCAGACAGGGTACGAGCAGTACTTC
j_call: TRBJ2-7; d_call: -; clone_size: once; v_call: TRBV7-8; cdr3_aa: CASSSEVGDEQYF; cdr3_nt: TGTGCCAGCAGCTCCGAAGTAGGGGACGAGCAGTACTTC
j_call: TRBJ2-5; d_call: TRBD2; clone_size: -; v_call: TRBV5-4; cdr3_aa: CASSAELAGGLGTQYF; cdr3_nt: TGTGCCAGCAGCGCAGAACTAGCGGGGGGACTCGGGACCCAGTACTTC
j_call: TRBJ2-5; d_call: TRBD1; clone_size: -; v_call: TRBV6-1; cdr3_aa: CASSVGQGVPLETQYF; cdr3_nt: TGTGCCAGCAGTGTGGGACAGGGGGTCCCTCTAGAGACCCAGTACTTC
j_call: TRBJ2-3; d_call: TRBD2; clone_size: -; v_call: TRBV19; cdr3_aa: CASSRITSGRVSDTQYF; cdr3_nt: TGTGCCAGTAGCCGTATCACGAGCGGGAGGGTTTCAGATACGCAGTATTTT
j_call: TRBJ1-5; d_call: TRBD1; clone_size: -; v_call: TRBV19; cdr3_aa: CASSIMSTGVQPQHF; cdr3_nt: TGTGCCAGTAGTATTATGTCCACAGGGGTTCAGCCCCAGCATTTT
j_call: TRBJ2-3; d_call: -; clone_size: -; v_call: TRBV3-1/TRBV3-2; cdr3_aa: CASSHRADTQYF; cdr3_nt: TGTGCCAGCAGCCACAGGGCAGATACGCAGTATTTT
j_call: TRBJ1-5; d_call: TRBD1; clone_size: -; v_call: TRBV6-5; cdr3_aa: CASSWTGRDQPQHF; cdr3_nt: TGTGCCAGCAGTTGGACAGGTAGGGATCAGCCCCAGCATTTT
j_call: TRBJ1-1; d_call: TRBD1; clone_size: -; v_call: TRBV25-1; cdr3_aa: CASSESGTGGSEAFF; cdr3_nt: TGTGCCAGCAGTGAATCAGGGACAGGGGGCTCTGAAGCTTTCTTT